The 25 T cell receptor beta chains given below trace back to one sample, sequenced in a study of cytomegalovirus exposure and HLA in healthy donors. Amplification used 60 Vbeta primers and 13 Jbeta primers. TCRdb's table, derived via immunoSEQ multiplex PCR, lists solely in-frame clones and lacks some. The sample has some 150,000 clones, 80% to 85% seen once. Source material: PBMCs. The receptors shown here come from a woman aged 25 to 39 in good health and CMV-seronegative.

The chain joins TRBV2 to TRBJ1-1; maybe TRBD1 (6 bases). V lost 7 bases and J lost 5, with 32 bases in between. CDR1 and CDR2 from the germline V gene are SNHLY and FYNNEI. CDR3 length: 19 amino acids. The CDR3 region is CASMTISQRPPRGGTEAFF. The CDR3 DNA reads as TGTGCCAGCATGACAATATCTCAGCGACCGCCCAGGGGTGGAACTGAAGCTTTCTTT.

In nucleotides, the CDR3 is TGCGCCAGCAGCCCAGGGACAGCCCCGAACACCGGGGAGCTGTTTTTT. Its translation is CASSPGTAPNTGELFF. The chain links TRBV5-1 to TRBJ2-2; the match to TRBD1 covers 7 bases. The length of the CDR3 is 16 residues. The V segment lost 4 bases and the J segment 0 bases; nucleotides outside the gene matches: 6. Looked up from germline, CDR1 is SGHRS and CDR2 is YFSETQ.

The chain is built from TRBV2 and TRBJ1-5; D is possibly TRBD1 (6 bases). Looked up from germline, CDR1 is SNHLY and CDR2 is FYNNEI. V was trimmed by 3 bases and J by 6 bases, leaving 9 bases between them. The CDR3 runs 13 residues. The CDR3 coding sequence is TGTGCCAGCAGTGAGGGGGCGCGTCAGCCCCAGCATTTT. Translating it yields CASSEGARQPQHF.

The chain recombines TRBV7-2 with TRBJ2-5, with a possible D match to TRBD2 (6 bases). This CDR3 is 13 amino acids long. Germline lookup yields CDR1 SGHTA and CDR2 FQGNSA. Deletions cut 1 base from V and 13 bases from J, with 16 bases between. CDR3 DNA sequence: TGTGCCAGCAGCTTAGTAGGGACTTTTTGGCGGTACTTC. As protein: CASSLVGTFWRYF.

The rearrangement joins TRBV4-1 to TRBJ1-6; D is uncertain. The CDR3 contains 15 residues. Germline CDR1 reads MGHRA; CDR2 reads YSYEKL. Trimming left V 0 bases short and J 4 bases short, with 7 bases between. CDR3 amino acids: CASSQDPGYNSPLHF. The DNA for the CDR3 is TGCGCCAGCAGCCAAGATCCCGGGTATAATTCACCCCTCCACTTT.

A few counts support this clone. The genes are TRBV28 and TRBJ1-3; TRBD1 is a possible D gene (6 bases). The germline V gene has CDR1 MDHEN and CDR2 SYDVKM. The germline V and J ends were trimmed by 6 bases and 2 bases, with 11 bases remaining between them. There are 14 residues in the CDR3. CDR3 DNA: TGTGCCAGCAGGAGGGGGTCCGCTGGAAACACCATATATTTT. Translating gives CASRRGSAGNTIYF.

V gene TRBV7-9 combines with J gene TRBJ1-2; 8 nucleotides line up with TRBD1. The J segment lost 6 bases and the V segment lost 5 bases, leaving 11 bases of the junction unmatched. The CDR3 sequence is 15 residues long. The germline gives CDR1 SEHNR, CDR2 FQNEAQ (reference sequence). The CDR3 bases are TGTGCCAGCAGCCTCTATGGGACAGGACTTAATGGCTACACCTTC. Protein product: CASSLYGTGLNGYTF.

This rearrangement joins TRBV27 to TRBJ1-2; TRBD1 is a possible D gene (5 bases). V was shortened by 0 bases and J by 2 bases, with 19 bases between the two germline ends. CDR3 size: 18 residues. CDR1 and CDR2 (germline): MNHEY, SMNVEV (reference sequence). CDR3 residues: CASSLSRQLSRGNYGYTF. Here the CDR3 DNA reads TGTGCCAGCAGTTTATCCCGACAGTTATCCCGAGGAAACTATGGCTACACCTTC.

The J gene is TRBJ1-2, the V gene TRBV11-2; the D gene is possibly TRBD1 (5 bases). The ends were cut back, 5 bases at V and 4 bases at J, with 14 bases in the middle. The CDR3 runs 14 residues. Germline CDR1 SGHAT, CDR2 FQNNGV. The CDR3 reads CASSPDTGGYGYTF. CDR3 nucleotide sequence: TGTGCCAGCAGCCCAGACACCGGGGGCTATGGCTACACCTTC.

This clone was seen just once. The rearrangement joins TRBV19 to TRBJ1-1; 10 bases match TRBD1. From germline, CDR1 is LNHDA and CDR2 SQIVND (reference sequence). This CDR3 has 16 amino acids. The ends lost 4 bases at V and 4 bases at J; junction bases unmatched: 9. In nucleotides, the CDR3 is TGTGCCAGTAGTACAGGGACAGGGGCCGGAGTCACTGAAGCTTTCTTT. Its translation: CASSTGTGAGVTEAFF.

The table lists this clone with a few counts. This rearrangement joins TRBV2 to TRBJ2-7; TRBD1 aligns across 7 bases. The CDR3 runs 13 residues. Germline assignment: CDR1 SNHLY and CDR2 FYNNEI. Trimming removed 8 bases from V and 1 base from J; junction bases left unmatched: 5. The DNA of the CDR3 is TGTGCCAGCTGGCCGGGACAGTCCTACGAGCAGTACTTC. Encoded protein: CASWPGQSYEQYF.

This rearrangement joins TRBV7-8 to TRBJ2-5; 9 bases agree with TRBD2. With V trimmed by 5 bases and J by 2 bases, 6 bases remained unmatched. Germline V CDR1 and CDR2: SGHVS, FQNEAQ. The length of the CDR3 is 15 residues. CDR3 nucleotides: TGTGCCAGCAGCCCAAGCGGGGGGCGTCAAGAGACCCAGTACTTC. Residues: CASSPSGGRQETQYF.

This clone has just a few counts. The gene calls are TRBV4-3 and TRBJ1-6; no definite D call. V was trimmed by 0 bases and J by 9 bases, leaving 15 bases between them. CDR1 LGHNA and CDR2 YSLEER come from the germline V gene. CDR3 length equals 16 residues. CDR3 DNA sequence: TGCGCCAGCAGCCAAGATCGGGGAGGAGATGGTTCACCCCTCCACTTT. Protein: CASSQDRGGDGSPLHF.

The chain couples TRBV2 to TRBJ2-7; 16 nucleotides match TRBD2. The CDR3 is 21 residues long. V gave up 4 bases and J gave up 3 bases; unmatched junction bases: 18. Germline V gives CDR1 SNHLY, CDR2 FYNNEI. CDR3 coding DNA: TGTGCCAGCAGTGCGTGTGACAGGTTAGGGACTAGCGGGGGGGATTGCTACGAGCAGTACTTC. Its protein product is CASSACDRLGTSGGDCYEQYF. Full variable domain (remainder filled in from reference TRBV2 and TRBJ2-7): EPEVTQTPSHQVTQMGQEVILRCVPISNHLYFYWYRQILGQKVEFLVSFYNNEISEKSEIFDDQFSVERPDGSNFTLKIRSTKLEDSAMYFCASSACDRLGTSGGDCYEQYFGPGTRLTVT.

This clone was counted a few times. The chain is built from TRBV27 and TRBJ1-2, with 10 nucleotides matching TRBD1. CDR1 MNHEY and CDR2 SMNVEV come from the germline V gene (reference sequence). Trimming took 8 bases from V and 4 from J; bases not matched to a gene: 7. The CDR3 is 14 amino acids. CDR3 nucleotide sequence: TGTGCCAGCGCCGGGACAGGGGTTGGCTATGGCTACACCTTC. Residues: CASAGTGVGYGYTF.

The chain recombines TRBV2 with TRBJ2-5; D is perhaps TRBD1 (6 bases). The end of the DNA is better explained by TRBJ2-7, so the J call may be wrong. The CDR3 sequence is 14 residues long. Germline CDR1 and CDR2: SNHLY and FYNNEI. The CDR3 DNA is TGTGCCAGCCAGTGGGGGCCCGTAGGTGCCGAGCAGTACTTC. Amino acid sequence: CASQWGPVGAEQYF.

To note about this clone: An end of the junction does not agree with germline; a read error may underlie this. Different DNA sequences within this sample yield the same CDR3. The chain is built from TRBV5-8 and TRBJ1-2; 7 nucleotides line up with TRBD1. The germline V gene encodes CDR1 SGHTS and CDR2 YDEGEE. The CDR3 totals 14 residues. CDR3 sequence (DNA): TGCGCCAGCAGCCCGGGACAGCCTTTCTATGGCTACACCTTC. This gives the protein CASSPGQPFYGYTF.

The gene calls are TRBV18 and TRBJ2-1; D possibly corresponds to TRBD2 (5 bases). The V gene's germline CDR1 is KGHSH and CDR2 LQKENI. There are 13 residues in the CDR3. Trimming cost V 0 bases and J 7 bases, with 7 bases left between them. CDR3: CASSPPSGNEQFF. The CDR3 coding sequence is TGTGCCAGCTCACCACCGTCGGGAAATGAGCAGTTCTTC.

This clone showed up just once. V and J are TRBV5-1 and TRBJ1-2; D is unclear. Germline CDR1 and CDR2: SGHRS and YFSETQ. The CDR3 runs to 14 residues. Trimming pared 0 bases from V and 0 bases from J, leaving 6 bases between. Here the CDR3 reads CASSLVPANYGYTF. DNA for the CDR3: TGCGCCAGCAGCTTGGTCCCAGCTAACTATGGCTACACCTTC.

The rearrangement uses TRBV6-1 and TRBJ2-7; maybe TRBD1 (6 bases). V gave up 5 bases and J gave up 3 bases, with 14 bases separating them. Per the germline V gene, CDR1 is MNHNS and CDR2 is SASEGT. This CDR3 region has 14 residues. Here the CDR3 reads CASSRQAGIYEQYF. CDR3 sequence (DNA): TGTGCCAGCAGTCGACAGGCTGGGATCTACGAGCAGTACTTC.

The genes are TRBV11-2 and TRBJ2-5; weak D call: TRBD1 (6 bases). With 2 bases removed from V and 0 bases from J, the gap between germline ends came to 13 bases. The CDR3 extends over 16 amino acids. Germline CDR1 is SGHAT and CDR2 is FQNNGV. The CDR3 nucleotides are TGTGCCAGCAGCTTAAGAGGGGGATCTGACCAAGAGACCCAGTACTTC. It encodes CASSLRGGSDQETQYF.

The chain recombines TRBV5-4 with TRBJ2-5, with TRBD2 matching 10 bases. The CDR3 runs 16 residues. V gave up 4 bases and J gave up 0 bases; unmatched junction bases: 6. Germline CDR1 reads SGHNT; CDR2 reads YYREEE (reference sequence). The chain's CDR3 is CASSLGLAGDQETQYF. CDR3 bases: TGTGCCAGCAGCCTCGGGCTAGCGGGAGACCAAGAGACCCAGTACTTC.

The V call is TRBV18, the J call TRBJ2-1; TRBD1 is a possible D gene (7 bases). Germline V gene lookup returns CDR1 KGHSH and CDR2 LQKENI. The length of the CDR3 is 13 residues. V lost 5 bases and J 5 bases, leaving 10 bases between the germline ends. This CDR3 is CASSVRGDNEQFF. The CDR3 DNA reads TGTGCCAGCTCAGTCAGGGGGGACAATGAGCAGTTCTTC.

This clone occurred once. The chain is built from TRBV18 and TRBJ1-6, with D tentatively TRBD1 (5 bases). The CDR3 is made up of 14 amino acids. V was cut by 3 bases and J by 8 bases, with 11 bases left in between. Germline V gene lookup returns CDR1 KGHSH and CDR2 LQKENI. CDR3 protein: CASSPRVYDSPLHF. The DNA for the CDR3 is TGTGCCAGCTCACCCAGGGTTTACGATTCACCCCTCCACTTT.

This chain links TRBV18 with TRBJ2-7; a possible D gene is TRBD1 (8 bases). The CDR3 contains 14 residues. Trimming cost V 6 bases and J 4 bases, with 16 bases left between them. Germline values: CDR1 KGHSH, CDR2 LQKENI. This chain's CDR3 is CASSLGQGGYEQYF. CDR3 nucleotides: TGTGCCAGCTCCCTCGGACAGGGAGGGTACGAGCAGTACTTC.